This TCR beta chain is from a study of T cells in Graves' hyperthyroidism and ophthalmopathy. Study context: Peripheral blood was obtained at initial diagnosis, preceding any treatment.

Germline CDR1 is SQVTM and CDR2 is ANQGSEA. The ends lost 7 bases at V and 8 bases at J; junction bases unmatched: 1. The CDR3 extends over 11 amino acids. Stable hyperthyroidism: no ophthalmopathy progression over 18 months of follow-up. Study outcomes and limitations: Among clonotypes expanded in thyroid above 0.001, most were also found in blood. The model anticipated ophthalmopathy a median around 6 months pre-onset.

Authors of the study amplified TCR beta CDR3 regions from RNA transcripts. In the first-round RT-PCR of the TCR CDR3, the HTBI primer set was used. Each CDR3 protein gets one entry after TCRdb re-called the multiplex PCR reads with MiXCR. The sample yields 210,000 or so distinct CDR3 sequences, roughly 18% seen once. The sample holds a few counts of this clonotype. Its cognate antigen is unknown. The sequence came from a man over 45 with Graves' hyperthyroidism. The sample taken for sequencing was blood. This chain uses TRBV29-1 with TRBJ2-1; 11 nucleotides agree with TRBD1. The CDR3 DNA reads as TGCAGCGGGGACAGGGGGTATGAGCAGTTCTTC. It specifies CSGDRGYEQFF.